Below, 3 T cell receptor beta chains from the same sample are listed, as sequenced in a study of blood T cells in healthy people across ages. Through a sample-barcoded 5' primer and a J-beta primer mix, a second PCR was run for about 6 to 11 cycles. TCRdb fed the 5' RACE reads into MiXCR, producing one record per CDR3 protein. The sample has approximately 2,000,000 distinct CDR3 sequences, approximately 39% seen once. The sample was blood. These receptors originate from a human donor in good health.

The chain combines TRBV12-3 or TRBV12-4 with TRBJ2-3, with D perhaps TRBD1 (6 bases). Trimming pared 0 bases from V and 2 bases from J, leaving 12 bases between. There are 16 residues in the CDR3. The CDR3 reads CASSLALQGTTDTQYF. CDR3 nucleotide sequence: TGTGCCAGCAGTTTAGCGCTACAGGGTACCACAGATACGCAGTATTTT.

This clonotype was observed a single time. This chain joins TRBV5-1 and TRBJ2-1, with 7 bases lining up with TRBD1. V shed 2 bases and J 4 bases; nucleotides not matched to a gene: 6. CDR1 SGHRS and CDR2 YFSETQ come from the germline V gene. This CDR3 is built from 15 residues. The CDR3 DNA reads TGCGCCAGCAGCTTCGATGGACAGGATTACAATGAGCAGTTCTTC. It yields the protein CASSFDGQDYNEQFF. Combining the CDR3 with reference TRBV5-1 and TRBJ2-1 gives the whole variable domain KAGVTQTPRYLIKTRGQQVTLSCSPISGHRSVSWYQQTPGQGLQFLFEYFSETQRNKGNFPGRFSGRQFSNSRSEMNVSTLELGDSALYLCASSFDGQDYNEQFFGPGTRLTVL.

The sample holds many counts of this clonotype. The chain links TRBV29-1 to TRBJ2-7, with no clear D. V gave up 4 bases and J gave up 5 bases, with 9 bases separating them. The CDR3 is 11 amino acids. Germline lookup yields CDR1 SQVTM and CDR2 ANQGSEA. As DNA, the CDR3 is TGCAGCGTTGTGGAGATGGACGAGCAGTACTTC. It specifies CSVVEMDEQYF.